This T cell receptor (beta chain) was found in a study of blood T cell repertoires in COVID-19. Study context: Both acute and convalescent COVID-19 samples were obtained from the United States, Italy and Spain. The cDNA or gDNA used as material had been derived from T cells, B-cell-depleted T cells, or PBMCs.

The germline V gene encodes CDR1 GTSNPN and CDR2 SVGIG (reference sequence). The CDR3 spans 12 residues. Trimming cost V 7 bases and J 6 bases, with 16 bases left between them. In the original analysis: Amplifying reference gene primers gave estimates of nucleated cell counts. This table comes from immunoSEQ multiplex PCR, and its TCRdb copy is limited to in-frame clones, with some not included. V and J calls and clone size follow that table, whereas D and trimming were derived from the DNA. Of hundreds of thousands of clones in the sample, about nine tenths are singletons; the top ten hold roughly 1.4%.

Material: peripheral blood. This sequence was found in a woman in her 30s with active or convalescent COVID-19. The chain uses TRBV30 and TRBJ2-7; D uncertain. CDR3 bases: TGTGCCTTATCTAATGCGGAAGCCGAGCAGTACTTC. Amino acids: CALSNAEAEQYF.